The next 26 T cell receptor beta chains were all read from a single sample in a study of T cells in Graves' hyperthyroidism and ophthalmopathy (dated by TCRdb to between 2018 and 2021). Library prep was done by multiplex PCR. Sequenced on an Illumina HiSeq 2000. The TCR beta CDR3 regions were amplified from RNA transcripts. A first-round RT-PCR of the TCR CDR3 used the HTBI primer set with the Qiagen OneStep RT-PCR kit. In-frame beta chains were kept once TCRdb had trimmed the public reads at Q25 with fastp and called clones with MiXCR. Rows with a matching CDR3 protein are joined into one entry that keeps the most common DNA and genes. The sample table holds under 550,000 distinct CDR3 sequences, of which about an eighth were seen once. The top ten hold approximately 5.3% of the sample. Material for sequencing was blood. Every receptor here comes from a woman under 30 with Graves' hyperthyroidism.

This clonotype was counted many times. The V call is TRBV3-1, the J call TRBJ2-5; perhaps TRBD1 as D (5 bases). Germline V gene sequence: CDR1 LGHDT, CDR2 YNNKEL (reference sequence). V lost 1 base, J lost 7 bases, and 10 bases lay in between. This CDR3 has 13 amino acids. This CDR3 is CASSQGRAATQYF. In DNA, the CDR3 is TGTGCCAGCAGCCAAGGCAGGGCGGCGACCCAGTACTTC.

This clonotype was found a few times. The chain links TRBV9 to TRBJ1-2, with D possibly TRBD1 on 6 matching bases. V shed 3 bases and J shed 7 bases, with 13 bases lying between them. The CDR3 length is 13 residues. Per the germline V gene, CDR1 is SGDLS and CDR2 is YYNGEE. CDR3 residues: CASSAGAGSGYTF. CDR3 nucleotides: TGTGCCAGCAGCGCAGGGGCGGGCAGTGGCTACACCTTC.

The rearrangement uses TRBV5-1 and TRBJ1-1; perhaps TRBD1 as D (5 bases). The V gene's germline CDR1 is SGHRS and CDR2 YFSETQ. The V gene lost 4 bases and the J gene lost 3 bases, with 13 bases spanning the gap. There are 14 residues in the CDR3. The CDR3 loop reads CASSRGPRDTEAFF. The CDR3 coding sequence is TGCGCCAGCAGCCGGGGACCTAGGGACACTGAAGCTTTCTTT.

The CDR3 nucleotides are TGCAGTGCTAAGGCCCCGGGACAGGGGGCTTCACCCCTCCACTTT. Encoded protein: CSAKAPGQGASPLHF. This chain connects TRBV20-1 to TRBJ1-6; 12 bases line up with TRBD1. The CDR3 runs 15 residues. CDR1 is DFQATT, CDR2 SNEGSKA, per germline (reference sequence). J gave up 9 bases and V 4 bases, and 7 bases lay outside the gene matches.

This clonotype was recorded many times. The chain has TRBV12-3 or TRBV12-4 and TRBJ1-1, with unresolved D. The CDR3 spans 13 residues. The V end lost 5 bases, the J end lost 0 bases, and 7 bases lay between the germline ends. The CDR3 DNA is TGTGCCAGCAGTCTAGGGATGAACACTGAAGCTTTCTTT. It codes for CASSLGMNTEAFF.

In this sample, this clonotype turned up a few times. The chain couples TRBV5-6 to TRBJ1-6; 10 nucleotides line up with TRBD1. The CDR3 totals 15 residues. Germline V gene data show CDR1 as SGHDT and CDR2 as YYEEEE. V lost 4 bases and J lost 14; bases outside the gene matches: 12. CDR3 in DNA: TGTGCCAGCAGCATCCGGGACAGGGGTCCCATCACCCTCCACTTT. Encoded protein: CASSIRDRGPITLHF. Full variable domain (missing parts from reference TRBV5-6 and TRBJ1-6): DAGVTQSPTHLIKTRGQQVTLRCSPKSGHDTVSWYQQALGQGPQFIFQYYEEEERQRGNFPDRFSGHQFPNYSSELNVNALLLGDSALYLCASSIRDRGPITLHFGNGTRLTVT.

In its sample, this clonotype was seen a few times. A single base separates this from a much larger clone, so it may be a read error. This chain uses TRBV11-2 with TRBJ2-1; D may match TRBD1 or TRBD2 (6 bases each). Germline V gene lookup returns CDR1 SGHAT and CDR2 FQNNGV. The CDR3 runs 15 residues. The V gene lost 4 bases and the J gene lost 10 bases, with 20 bases spanning the gap. The chain's CDR3 is CASSSGVRGAHEQFF. In DNA, the CDR3 is TGTGCCAGCAGCTCTGGGGTTAGGGGGGCCCACGAGCAGTTCTTC.

This clonotype was seen ten or more times. The chain joins TRBV2 to TRBJ1-5, with D perhaps matching TRBD1 (6 bases). This CDR3 has 13 amino acids. Looked up from germline, CDR1 is SNHLY and CDR2 is FYNNEI. V lost 7 bases and J lost 7, with 14 bases in between. The CDR3 nucleotides are TGTGCCAGCAACTCAGAGGGGGTCCAGCCCCAGCATTTT. This gives the protein CASNSEGVQPQHF.

This clonotype was observed at least ten times. The genes are TRBV10-1 and TRBJ2-7; D perhaps matches TRBD2 (6 bases). V was cut by 3 bases and J by 0 bases, with 12 bases left in between. Germline V CDR1 and CDR2: WNHNN, SYGVQD (reference sequence). The CDR3 spans 15 residues. The DNA of the CDR3 is TGCGCCAGCAGTGACGGAGGGGCCCTCTCCTACGAGCAGTACTTC. Amino acid sequence: CASSDGGALSYEQYF.

Ten or more counts support this clonotype. J is TRBJ2-7 and V is TRBV24-1, with 7 bases matching TRBD2. CDR3 size: 15 residues. CDR1 KGHDR and CDR2 SFDVKD come from the germline V gene. Germline trimming cut 2 bases from V and 0 bases from J; bases unmatched to any gene: 3. This chain's CDR3 is CATSDSRTSSYEQYF. CDR3 coding DNA: TGTGCCACCAGTGATTCGAGGACTAGCTCCTACGAGCAGTACTTC.

This clonotype was recorded at least ten times. This rearrangement joins TRBV3-1 to TRBJ2-1; 7 bases agree with TRBD2. The CDR3 is 16 residues long. With 0 bases clipped from V and 3 bases from J, the junction kept 5 bases outside the gene matches. From germline, CDR1 is LGHDT and CDR2 YNNKEL (reference sequence). CDR3 loop: CASSQEGLAVYNEQFF. The CDR3 DNA reads as TGTGCCAGCAGCCAAGAGGGTCTAGCGGTCTACAATGAGCAGTTCTTC.

The sample holds many counts of this clonotype. This chain joins TRBV28 and TRBJ2-1; 10 nucleotides agree with TRBD2. The CDR3 is 14 amino acids. V shed 6 bases, J shed 4 bases, and the junction held 3 bases outside the gene matches. The germline V gene encodes CDR1 MDHEN and CDR2 SYDVKM. The CDR3 protein is CASRRTSGYNEQFF. The CDR3 nucleotides are TGTGCCAGCAGGAGGACTAGCGGTTACAATGAGCAGTTCTTC. Together with reference TRBV28 and TRBJ2-1, the CDR3 gives the full variable domain: DVKVTQSSRYLVKRTGEKVFLECVQDMDHENMFWYRQDPGLGLRLIYFSYDVKMKEKGDIPEGYSVSREKKERFSLILESASTNQTSMYLCASRRTSGYNEQFFGPGTRLTVL.

The table lists this clonotype with a few counts. The chain combines TRBV6-5 with TRBJ1-2; D is ambiguous. Germline assignment: CDR1 MNHEY and CDR2 SVGAGI. V lost 0 bases to trimming and J lost 5 bases, with 13 bases between them. The CDR3 is made up of 15 amino acids. For the CDR3, the DNA is TGTGCCAGCAGTTACTCTCGCCTCGCGGGGTATGGCTACACCTTC. Protein: CASSYSRLAGYGYTF.

This clonotype has more than one count but fewer than ten. The chain joins TRBV15 to TRBJ2-4; 12 bases agree with TRBD1. The CDR3 covers 16 residues. Germline V gene data show CDR1 as LNHNV and CDR2 as YYDKDF (reference sequence). J lost 9 bases, V lost 5 bases, and 11 bases had no gene match. In DNA, the CDR3 is TGTGCCACCAGCGGCGGGACAGGGGGCCTCTGGGGCATTCAGTACTTC. As protein: CATSGGTGGLWGIQYF.

In this sample, this clonotype turned up many times. This rearrangement joins TRBV7-2 to TRBJ1-2; TRBD1 is a possible D gene (5 bases). The ends were cut back, 1 base at V and 7 bases at J, with 16 bases in the middle. The CDR3 extends over 15 amino acids. CDR1 is SGHTA and CDR2 is FQGNSA in the germline V gene. CDR3 sequence: CASSLDRGTGRGYTF. CDR3 nucleotide sequence: TGTGCCAGCAGCTTAGATAGAGGCACAGGACGTGGCTACACCTTC.

This clonotype was detected many times. The V and J genes are TRBV12-3 or TRBV12-4 and TRBJ2-7, with 7 nucleotides matching TRBD2. Unmatched junction bases numbered 14, after V lost 3 bases and J lost 3 bases. The CDR3 is 17 amino acids. CDR3 nucleotide sequence: TGTGCCAGCAGTTTGGAGGTTTGGGGGGGAAGGGACTACGAGCAGTACTTC. Its translation: CASSLEVWGGRDYEQYF.

This clonotype was recorded many times. The CDR3 DNA reads as TGTGCCAGCACCCTCTTGGCTAGTGGCACAGATACGCAGTATTTT. Protein product: CASTLLASGTDTQYF. The rearrangement joins TRBV27 to TRBJ2-3, with no clear D. Germline CDR1 reads MNHEY; CDR2 reads SMNVEV (reference sequence). Trimming shortened V by 7 bases and J by 1 base, and 15 bases separated the two germline ends. The CDR3 is 15 amino acids.

In regard to this clonotype: One junction end disagrees with the germline gene, perhaps due to a read error. J is TRBJ1-2 and V is TRBV12-3 or TRBV12-4; D is unclear. The CDR3 extends over 11 amino acids. CDR3 coding DNA: TGTACCAGCAGTCCACGGAGGGGCTACACCTTC. It specifies CTSSPRRGYTF.

This sequence joins TRBV4-1 and TRBJ2-7, with 7 nucleotides matching TRBD2. Germline V gives CDR1 MGHRA, CDR2 YSYEKL. This CDR3 comprises 15 residues. V trimming: 4 bases; J trimming: 6 bases; junction bases outside the gene matches: 12. The CDR3 protein is CASSRPWAGEAEQYF. The CDR3 coding sequence is TGCGCCAGCAGCCGACCTTGGGCGGGGGAAGCCGAGCAGTACTTC.

This clonotype was recorded many times. The chain uses TRBV25-1 and TRBJ2-3, with TRBD2 as a possible D gene (5 bases). Germline assignment: CDR1 MGHDK and CDR2 SYGVNS. The ends were cut back, 1 base at V and 5 bases at J, with 7 bases in the middle. This CDR3 contains 13 residues. CDR3 bases: TGTGCCAGCAGTGAATTGGGGAGAGATACGCAGTATTTT. It encodes CASSELGRDTQYF.

About this clonotype: A read error may be the cause here, since a much bigger clone is one base away. The chain recombines TRBV11-2 with TRBJ2-1; maybe TRBD2 (5 bases). This CDR3 region has 15 residues. Germline V CDR1 and CDR2: SGHAT, FQNNGV. In nucleotides, the CDR3 is TGTGCCGGCAGCTTAGCGCGGCGTTCCTACAATGAGCAGTTCTTC. This codes for CAGSLARRSYNEQFF.

This clonotype was recorded at least ten times. This chain connects TRBV20-1 to TRBJ1-5; TRBD1 aligns across 8 bases. CDR1 and CDR2 (germline): DFQATT, SNEGSKA (reference sequence). There are 12 residues in the CDR3. The trim removed 4 bases at V and 8 bases at J, leaving 4 bases unmatched. CDR3 sequence reads: CSATGGAEPQHF. CDR3 in DNA: TGCAGTGCTACAGGGGGCGCGGAGCCCCAGCATTTT.

This clonotype has a count of ten or more. V is TRBV11-2 and J is TRBJ2-5; D may be TRBD1 or TRBD2 (5 bases each). The CDR3 covers 16 residues. The germline V gene encodes CDR1 SGHAT and CDR2 FQNNGV. V lost 5 bases and J lost 2, with 18 bases in between. This CDR3 reads CASSPLPRGRQETQYF. Here the CDR3 DNA reads TGTGCCAGCAGCCCCTTGCCGAGGGGTAGGCAAGAGACCCAGTACTTC.

This clonotype was detected many times. The J gene is TRBJ2-7, the V gene TRBV5-1, with TRBD1 identical over 9 bases. J lost 4 bases, V lost 4 bases, and 6 bases had no gene match. Germline lookup yields CDR1 SGHRS and CDR2 YFSETQ. The CDR3 consists of 14 residues. The CDR3 coding sequence is TGCGCCAGCAGCCCGACGGACAGGGGATACGAGCAGTACTTC. This encodes CASSPTDRGYEQYF.

V and J are TRBV19 and TRBJ1-5; 12 bases agree with TRBD1. Losses at the gene ends were 6 bases for V and 1 base for J; bases not matched to a gene: 10. The CDR3 consists of 18 residues. The V gene's germline CDR1 is LNHDA and CDR2 SQIVND (reference sequence). DNA for the CDR3: TGTGCCAGTAGGACCGGGACAGGGGGCCTGGGGAGCAATCAGCCCCAGCATTTT. This sequence encodes CASRTGTGGLGSNQPQHF.

This clonotype was picked up many times. J is TRBJ2-7 and V is TRBV6-1, with D maybe TRBD1 (6 bases). Germline V CDR1 and CDR2: MNHNS, SASEGT. CDR3 length: 17 residues. V dropped 5 bases and J dropped 0 bases, with 20 bases sitting between them. The CDR3 DNA reads as TGTGCCAGCAGTCGCGCGTCAGGGGCCACTATCTCCTACGAGCAGTACTTC. The encoded protein is CASSRASGATISYEQYF.